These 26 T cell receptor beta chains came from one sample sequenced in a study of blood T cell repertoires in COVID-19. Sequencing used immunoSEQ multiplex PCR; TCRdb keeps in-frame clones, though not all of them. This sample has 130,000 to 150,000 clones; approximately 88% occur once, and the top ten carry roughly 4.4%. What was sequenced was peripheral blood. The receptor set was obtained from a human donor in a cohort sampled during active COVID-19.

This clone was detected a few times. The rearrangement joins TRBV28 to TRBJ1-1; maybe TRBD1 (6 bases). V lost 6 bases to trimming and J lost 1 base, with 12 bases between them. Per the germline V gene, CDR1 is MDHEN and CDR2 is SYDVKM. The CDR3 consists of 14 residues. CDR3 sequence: CASSDRLTNTEAFF. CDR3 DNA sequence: TGTGCCAGCAGCGACAGGCTGACGAACACTGAAGCTTTCTTT.

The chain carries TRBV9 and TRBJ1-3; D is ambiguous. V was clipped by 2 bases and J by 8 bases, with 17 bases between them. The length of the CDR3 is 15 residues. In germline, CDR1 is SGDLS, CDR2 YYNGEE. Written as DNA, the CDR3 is TGTGCCAGCAGCGTGGAACGAGGGCTCGCGGACACCATATATTTT. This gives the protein CASSVERGLADTIYF.

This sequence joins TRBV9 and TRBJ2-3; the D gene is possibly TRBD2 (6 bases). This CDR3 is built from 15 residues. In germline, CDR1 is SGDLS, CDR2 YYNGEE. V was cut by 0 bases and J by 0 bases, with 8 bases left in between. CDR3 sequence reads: CASSVVSGSTDTQYF. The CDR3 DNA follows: TGTGCCAGCAGCGTAGTGAGCGGGAGCACAGATACGCAGTATTTT. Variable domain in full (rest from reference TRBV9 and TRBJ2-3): DSGVTQTPKHLITATGQRVTLRCSPRSGDLSVYWYQQSLDQGLQFLIQYYNGEERAKGNILERFSAQQFPDLHSELNLSSLELGDSALYFCASSVVSGSTDTQYFGPGTRLTVL.

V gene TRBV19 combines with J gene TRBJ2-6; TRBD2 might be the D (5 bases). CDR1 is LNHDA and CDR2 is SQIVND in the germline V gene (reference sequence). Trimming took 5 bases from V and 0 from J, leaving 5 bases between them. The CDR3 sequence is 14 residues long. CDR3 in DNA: TGTGCCAGTAGTGCGGGCTCTGGGGCCAACGTCCTGACTTTC. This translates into CASSAGSGANVLTF.

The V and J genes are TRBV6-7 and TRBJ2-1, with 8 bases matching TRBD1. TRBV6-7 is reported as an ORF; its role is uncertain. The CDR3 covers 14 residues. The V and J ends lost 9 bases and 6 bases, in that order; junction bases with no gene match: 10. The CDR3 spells CARRQGTCCNEQFF. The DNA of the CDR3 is TGTGCCAGGAGACAGGGGACCTGTTGCAATGAGCAGTTCTTC.

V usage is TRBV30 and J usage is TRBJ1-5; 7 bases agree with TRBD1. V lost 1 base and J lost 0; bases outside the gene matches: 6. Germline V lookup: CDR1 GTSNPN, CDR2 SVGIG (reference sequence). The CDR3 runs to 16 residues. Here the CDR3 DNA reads TGTGCCTGGAGTGGGCCGGGACAGAATAGCAATCAGCCCCAGCATTTT. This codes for CAWSGPGQNSNQPQHF.

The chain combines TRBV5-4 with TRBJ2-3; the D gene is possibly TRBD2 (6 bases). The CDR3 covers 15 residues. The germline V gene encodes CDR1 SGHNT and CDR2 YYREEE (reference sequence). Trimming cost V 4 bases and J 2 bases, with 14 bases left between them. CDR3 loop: CASSRGAGNTDTQYF. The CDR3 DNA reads TGTGCCAGCAGCCGGGGAGCGGGCAACACAGATACGCAGTATTTT. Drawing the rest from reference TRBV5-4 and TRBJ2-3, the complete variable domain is ETGVTQSPTHLIKTRGQQVTLRCSSQSGHNTVSWYQQALGQGPQFIFQYYREEENGRGNFPPRFSGLQFPNYSSELNVNALELDDSALYLCASSRGAGNTDTQYFGPGTRLTVL.

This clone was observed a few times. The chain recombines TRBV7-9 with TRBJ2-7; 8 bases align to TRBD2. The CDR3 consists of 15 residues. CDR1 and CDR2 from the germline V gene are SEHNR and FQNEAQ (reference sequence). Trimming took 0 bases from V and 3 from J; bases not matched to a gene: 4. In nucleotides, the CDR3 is TGTGCCAGCAGCTTAGCTTTAGCGGGATACTACGAGCAGTACGTC. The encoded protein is CASSLALAGYYEQYV.

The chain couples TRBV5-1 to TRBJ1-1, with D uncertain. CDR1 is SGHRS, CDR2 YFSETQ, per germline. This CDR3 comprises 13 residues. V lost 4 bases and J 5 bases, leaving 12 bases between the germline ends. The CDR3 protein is CASSLSGQTEAFF. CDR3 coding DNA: TGCGCCAGCAGCCTGTCAGGTCAGACTGAAGCTTTCTTT.

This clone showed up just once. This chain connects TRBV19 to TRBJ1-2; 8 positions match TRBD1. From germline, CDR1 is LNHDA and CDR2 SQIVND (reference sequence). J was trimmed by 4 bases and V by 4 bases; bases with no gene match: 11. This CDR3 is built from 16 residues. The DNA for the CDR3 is TGTGCCAGTAGTACCACCCTCGGACAGGGACGCTATGGCTACACCTTC. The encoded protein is CASSTTLGQGRYGYTF.

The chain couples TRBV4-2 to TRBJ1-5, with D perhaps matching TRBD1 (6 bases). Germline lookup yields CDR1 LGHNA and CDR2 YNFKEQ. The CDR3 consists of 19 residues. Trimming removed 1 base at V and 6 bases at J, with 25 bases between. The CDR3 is CASSQVPRGGEVGGQPQHF. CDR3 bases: TGTGCCAGCAGCCAAGTTCCTAGGGGGGGCGAAGTGGGGGGTCAGCCCCAGCATTTT.

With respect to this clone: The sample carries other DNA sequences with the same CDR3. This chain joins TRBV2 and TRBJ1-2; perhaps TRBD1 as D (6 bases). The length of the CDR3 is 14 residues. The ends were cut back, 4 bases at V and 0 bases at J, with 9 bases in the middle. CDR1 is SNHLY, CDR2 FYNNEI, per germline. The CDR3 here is CASSARTANYGYTF. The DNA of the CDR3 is TGTGCCAGCAGTGCCAGGACAGCTAACTATGGCTACACCTTC.

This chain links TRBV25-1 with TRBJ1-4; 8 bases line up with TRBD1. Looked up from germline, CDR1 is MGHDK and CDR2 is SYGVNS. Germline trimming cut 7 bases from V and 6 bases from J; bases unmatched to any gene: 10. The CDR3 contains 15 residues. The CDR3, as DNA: TGTGCCAGCACCCGTTCGACAGGGGTGGATGAAAAACTGTTTTTT. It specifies CASTRSTGVDEKLFF.

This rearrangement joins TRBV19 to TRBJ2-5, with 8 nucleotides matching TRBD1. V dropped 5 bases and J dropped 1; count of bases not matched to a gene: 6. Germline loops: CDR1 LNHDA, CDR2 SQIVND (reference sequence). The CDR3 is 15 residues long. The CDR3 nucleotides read TGTGCCAGTAGTTACCGTACAGGGGGCCAAGAGACCCAGTACTTC. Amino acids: CASSYRTGGQETQYF. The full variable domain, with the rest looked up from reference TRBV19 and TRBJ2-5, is DGGITQSPKYLFRKEGQNVTLSCEQNLNHDAMYWYRQDPGQGLRLIYYSQIVNDFQKGDIAEGYSVSREKKESFPLTVTSAQKNPTAFYLCASSYRTGGQETQYFGPGTRLLVL.

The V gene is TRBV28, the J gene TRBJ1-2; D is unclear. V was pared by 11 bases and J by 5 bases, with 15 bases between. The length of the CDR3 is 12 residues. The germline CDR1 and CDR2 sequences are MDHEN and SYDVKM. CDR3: CAHRAGGYGYTF. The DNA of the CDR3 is TGTGCCCACCGGGCAGGAGGATATGGCTACACCTTC.

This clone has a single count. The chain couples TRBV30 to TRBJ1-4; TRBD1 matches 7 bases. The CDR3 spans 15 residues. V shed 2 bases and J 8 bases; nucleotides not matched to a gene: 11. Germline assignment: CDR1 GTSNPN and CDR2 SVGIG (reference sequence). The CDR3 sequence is CAWSTPGTANEKLFF. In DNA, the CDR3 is TGTGCCTGGAGTACCCCCGGGACAGCCAACGAAAAACTGTTTTTT.

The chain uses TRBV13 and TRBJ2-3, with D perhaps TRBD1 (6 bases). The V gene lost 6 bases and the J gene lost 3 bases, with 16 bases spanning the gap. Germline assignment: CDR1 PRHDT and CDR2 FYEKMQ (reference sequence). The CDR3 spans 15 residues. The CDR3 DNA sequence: TGTGCCAGCAGGCTAGCTGGGGGCGCGACAGATACGCAGTATTTT. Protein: CASRLAGGATDTQYF.

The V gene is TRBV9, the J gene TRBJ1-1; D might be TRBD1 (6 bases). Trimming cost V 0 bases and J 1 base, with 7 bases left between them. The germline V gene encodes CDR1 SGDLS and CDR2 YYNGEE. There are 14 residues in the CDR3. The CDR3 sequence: CASSVAQGNTEAFF. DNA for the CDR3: TGTGCCAGCAGCGTAGCACAGGGGAACACTGAAGCTTTCTTT.

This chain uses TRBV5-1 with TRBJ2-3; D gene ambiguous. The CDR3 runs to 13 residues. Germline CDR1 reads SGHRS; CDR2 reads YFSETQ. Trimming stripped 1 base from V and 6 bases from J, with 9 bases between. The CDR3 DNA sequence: TGCGCCAGCAGCTTGCCCGAGCTTGATACGCAGTATTTT. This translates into CASSLPELDTQYF. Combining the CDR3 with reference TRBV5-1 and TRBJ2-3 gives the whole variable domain KAGVTQTPRYLIKTRGQQVTLSCSPISGHRSVSWYQQTPGQGLQFLFEYFSETQRNKGNFPGRFSGRQFSNSRSEMNVSTLELGDSALYLCASSLPELDTQYFGPGTRLTVL.

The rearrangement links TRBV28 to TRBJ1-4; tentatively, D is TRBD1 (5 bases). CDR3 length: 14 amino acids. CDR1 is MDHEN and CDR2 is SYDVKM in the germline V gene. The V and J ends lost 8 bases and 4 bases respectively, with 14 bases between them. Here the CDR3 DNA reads TGTGCCAGCCGGATTGGGACTTTTAATGAAAAACTGTTTTTT. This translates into CASRIGTFNEKLFF.

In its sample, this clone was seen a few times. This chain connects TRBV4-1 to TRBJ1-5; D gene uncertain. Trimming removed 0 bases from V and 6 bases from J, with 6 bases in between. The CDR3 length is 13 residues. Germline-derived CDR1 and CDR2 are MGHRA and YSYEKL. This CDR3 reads CASSQDTGQPQHF. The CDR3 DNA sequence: TGCGCCAGCAGCCAAGATACCGGTCAGCCCCAGCATTTT.

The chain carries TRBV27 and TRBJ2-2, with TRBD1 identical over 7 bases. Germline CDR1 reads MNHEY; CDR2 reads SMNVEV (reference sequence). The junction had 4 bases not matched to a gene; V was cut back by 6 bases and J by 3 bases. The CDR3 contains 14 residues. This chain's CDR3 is CASRPGGYTGELFF. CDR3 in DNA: TGTGCCAGCAGGCCAGGGGGTTACACCGGGGAGCTGTTTTTT.

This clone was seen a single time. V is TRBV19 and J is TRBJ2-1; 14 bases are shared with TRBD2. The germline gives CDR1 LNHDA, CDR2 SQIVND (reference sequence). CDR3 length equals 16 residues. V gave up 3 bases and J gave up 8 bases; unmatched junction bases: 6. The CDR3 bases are TGTGCCAGTAGTATGACCGGGACTAGCGGGAGAGATGAGCAGTTCTTC. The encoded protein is CASSMTGTSGRDEQFF. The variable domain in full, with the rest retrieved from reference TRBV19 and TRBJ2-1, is DGGITQSPKYLFRKEGQNVTLSCEQNLNHDAMYWYRQDPGQGLRLIYYSQIVNDFQKGDIAEGYSVSREKKESFPLTVTSAQKNPTAFYLCASSMTGTSGRDEQFFGPGTRLTVL.

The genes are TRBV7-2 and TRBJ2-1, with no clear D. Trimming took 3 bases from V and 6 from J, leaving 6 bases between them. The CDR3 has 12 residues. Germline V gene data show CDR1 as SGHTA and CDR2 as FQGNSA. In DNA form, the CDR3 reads TGTGCCAGCAGCTTTTCTCCCAATGAGCAGTTCTTC. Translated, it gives CASSFSPNEQFF.

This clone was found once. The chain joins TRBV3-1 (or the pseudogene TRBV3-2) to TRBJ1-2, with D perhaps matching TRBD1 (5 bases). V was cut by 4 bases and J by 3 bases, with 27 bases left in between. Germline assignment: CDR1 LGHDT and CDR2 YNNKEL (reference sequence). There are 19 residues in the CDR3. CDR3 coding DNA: TGTGCCAGCAGCCCAACACCTCGACAGCAGGGAAAGAGTCACTATGGCTACACCTTC. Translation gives CASSPTPRQQGKSHYGYTF.

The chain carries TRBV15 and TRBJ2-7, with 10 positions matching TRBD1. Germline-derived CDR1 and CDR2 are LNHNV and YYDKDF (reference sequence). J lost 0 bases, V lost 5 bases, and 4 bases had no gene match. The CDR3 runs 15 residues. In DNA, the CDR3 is TGTGCCACCAGCCGGGGACAGGGGAGCTCCTACGAGCAGTACTTC. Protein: CATSRGQGSSYEQYF.